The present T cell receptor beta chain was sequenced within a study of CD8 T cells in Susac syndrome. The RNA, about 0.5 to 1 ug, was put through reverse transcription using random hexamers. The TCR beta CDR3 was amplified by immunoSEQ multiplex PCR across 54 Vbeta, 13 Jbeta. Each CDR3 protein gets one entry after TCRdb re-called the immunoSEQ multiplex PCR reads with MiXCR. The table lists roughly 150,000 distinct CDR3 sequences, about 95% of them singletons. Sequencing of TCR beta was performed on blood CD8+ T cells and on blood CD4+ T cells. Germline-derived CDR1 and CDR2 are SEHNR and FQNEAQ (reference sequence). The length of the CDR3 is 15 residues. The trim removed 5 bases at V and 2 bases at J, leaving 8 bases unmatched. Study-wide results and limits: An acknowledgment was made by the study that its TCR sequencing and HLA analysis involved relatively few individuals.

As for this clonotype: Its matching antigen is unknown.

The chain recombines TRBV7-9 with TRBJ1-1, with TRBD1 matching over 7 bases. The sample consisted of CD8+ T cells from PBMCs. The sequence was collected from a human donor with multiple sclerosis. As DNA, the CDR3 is TGTGCCAGCAGCCATTGGGACAGTTCCAACACTGAAGCTTTCTTT. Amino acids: CASSHWDSSNTEAFF.